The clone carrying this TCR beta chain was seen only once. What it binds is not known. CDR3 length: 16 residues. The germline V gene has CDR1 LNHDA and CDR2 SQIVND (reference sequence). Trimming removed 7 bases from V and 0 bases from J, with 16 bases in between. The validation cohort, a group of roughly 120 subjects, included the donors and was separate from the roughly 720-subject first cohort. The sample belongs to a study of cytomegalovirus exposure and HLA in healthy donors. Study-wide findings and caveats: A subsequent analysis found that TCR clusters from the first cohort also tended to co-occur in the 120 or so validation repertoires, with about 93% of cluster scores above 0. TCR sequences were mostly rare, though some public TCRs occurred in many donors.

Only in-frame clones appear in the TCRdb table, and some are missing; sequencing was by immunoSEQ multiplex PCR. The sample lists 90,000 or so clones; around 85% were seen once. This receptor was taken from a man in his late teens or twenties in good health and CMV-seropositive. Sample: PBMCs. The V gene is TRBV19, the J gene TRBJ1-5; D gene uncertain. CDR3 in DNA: TGTGCCAGTACCCTGGGTACACAGTATAGCAATCAGCCCCAGCATTTT. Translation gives CASTLGTQYSNQPQHF.